A selection of T cell receptor beta chains follows, all from one sample in a study of T cell responses to AZD1222 COVID-19 vaccine. TCRdb's table, derived via immunoSEQ multiplex PCR, lists solely in-frame clones and lacks some. The sample carries 150,000 or so clones, 92% recorded once. The source was peripheral blood, collected 28 days after the second AZD1222 dose. The receptors originated from an adult who received the AZD1222 COVID-19 vaccine. CDR3s include the opening cysteine and the closing phenylalanine or tryptophan. Each record gives: J gene, clone size, D gene, V gene, CDR3 protein, CDR3 DNA. A D gene is named only where the DNA matches it firmly. Some rows mark clone size as missing; the rest say once, few, many or name a class of expanded clone.

TRBJ1-2	once	-	TRBV12-3/TRBV12-4	CASSGGGPYGYTF	TGTGCCAGCAGTGGTGGGGGTCCCTATGGCTACACCTTC
TRBJ1-3	-	-	TRBV28	CASSSIRQPRASGNTIYF	TGTGCCAGCAGTTCGATAAGACAGCCCCGGGCTTCTGGAAACACCATATATTTT
TRBJ1-1	-	-	TRBV29-1	CSVVLTGVGITEAFF	TGCAGCGTTGTTCTGACGGGGGTCGGAATCACTGAAGCTTTCTTT
TRBJ1-6	-	-	TRBV28	CASRPAGGEGYNSPLHF	TGTGCCAGCAGGCCGGCGGGGGGGGAAGGCTATAATTCACCCCTCCACTTT
TRBJ2-7	-	TRBD1	TRBV7-9	CASSQPGQGLVMQYF	TGTGCCAGCAGCCAACCGGGACAGGGGCTTGTTATGCAGTACTTC
TRBJ2-1	-	TRBD1	TRBV7-9	CASSFRTGGAYNEQFF	TGTGCCAGCAGCTTTAGGACAGGGGGCGCCTACAATGAGCAGTTCTTC
TRBJ1-6	-	-	TRBV7-8	CASSFSGSSYNSPLHF	TGTGCCAGCAGCTTCAGCGGGAGCTCCTATAATTCACCCCTCCACTTT
TRBJ2-2	-	-	TRBV10-3	CAISVTGDTGELFF	TGTGCCATCAGTGTGACAGGAGACACCGGGGAGCTGTTTTTT
TRBJ2-7	-	TRBD2	TRBV7-3	CASSLSASGRYEQYF	TGTGCCAGCAGCTTATCGGCTAGCGGGAGATACGAGCAGTACTTC
TRBJ1-4	-	-	TRBV30	CAWSPGSSNEKLFF	TGTGCCTGGAGCCCCGGGTCATCGAATGAAAAACTGTTTTTT
TRBJ1-2	-	-	TRBV29-1	CSVSRPNYGYTF	TGCAGCGTGAGCCGGCCTAACTATGGCTACACCTTC
TRBJ2-5	-	-	TRBV5-4	CASSLDPSVQETQYF	TGTGCCAGCAGCTTGGATCCTAGCGTGCAAGAGACCCAGTACTTC
TRBJ1-6	few	-	TRBV9	CASSSSPEGSPLHF	TGTGCCAGCAGCTCCAGCCCCGAAGGTTCACCCCTCCACTTT
TRBJ1-1	-	-	TRBV28	CASRQGLTEAFF	TGTGCCAGCAGGCAGGGCCTCACTGAAGCTTTCTTT
TRBJ1-4	-	-	TRBV27	CASKGVATNEKLFF	TGTGCCAGCAAGGGGGTGGCAACTAATGAAAAACTGTTTTTT
TRBJ1-4	-	-	TRBV29-1	CSVDPGAGEKLFF	TGCAGCGTTGACCCGGGGGCGGGCGAAAAACTGTTTTTT
TRBJ2-1	-	-	TRBV5-8	CASSRGRSKGYNEQFF	TGTGCCAGCAGCCGTGGCAGGAGTAAAGGCTACAATGAGCAGTTCTTC
TRBJ2-7	-	-	TRBV11-2	CASSLVGADWDF	TGTGCCAGCAGCTTAGTGGGGGCGGACTGGGACTTC
TRBJ2-1	once	TRBD2	TRBV7-2	CASSLVGTSGIEQFF	TGTGCCAGCAGCTTAGTCGGGACTAGCGGGATTGAGCAGTTCTTC
TRBJ1-2	-	-	TRBV7-2	CASSLVVVGDYGYTF	TGTGCCAGCAGCTTAGTTGTGGTCGGAGACTATGGCTACACCTTC
TRBJ2-2	-	-	TRBV19	CASSIYGTGELFF	TGTGCCAGTAGTATCTATGGAACCGGGGAGCTGTTTTTT
TRBJ1-4	-	-	TRBV5-4	CASSSTGPHEKLFF	TGTGCCAGCAGCTCGACAGGTCCTCATGAAAAACTGTTTTTT
TRBJ2-2	-	-	TRBV24-1	CATSAETTRPGELFF	TGTGCCACCAGTGCCGAAACTACCCGCCCCGGGGAGCTGTTTTTT
TRBJ1-1	-	-	TRBV5-1	CASSQGELRAEAFF	TGCGCCAGCAGCCAAGGCGAGCTTCGCGCTGAAGCTTTCTTT
TRBJ1-1	-	-	TRBV5-6	CASSLYGMTPGAFF	TGTGCCAGCAGCTTGTATGGGATGACCCCGGGGGCTTTCTTT
TRBJ2-1	-	-	TRBV27	CASSLSNWGNSQFF	TGTGCCAGCAGTTTATCTAATTGGGGGAATTCGCAGTTCTTC
TRBJ1-2	-	TRBD1	TRBV2	CASSEGTGEYYGYTF	TGTGCCAGCAGTGAAGGGACAGGGGAATACTATGGCTACACCTTC
TRBJ2-5	-	-	TRBV19	CASRDKETQYF	TGTGCCAGTAGGGACAAAGAGACCCAGTACTTC
TRBJ2-7	-	-	TRBV20-1	CSATTSYEQYF	TGCAGTGCCACGACTAGCTACGAGCAGTACTTC
TRBJ2-2	-	-	TRBV19	CATHPSRVSGELFF	TGTGCCACCCACCCAAGCAGGGTGAGTGGGGAGCTGTTTTTT
TRBJ2-2	-	TRBD1	TRBV19	CATLRTGGPGELFF	TGTGCCACCCTTCGGACAGGGGGTCCCGGGGAGCTGTTTTTT
TRBJ2-7	-	TRBD2	TRBV11-1	CASSLGTSGSSYEQYF	TGTGCCAGCAGCTTAGGGACTAGCGGGAGCTCCTACGAGCAGTACTTC
TRBJ1-2	-	-	TRBV12-3/TRBV12-4	CASTLTGTYGYTF	TGTGCCAGCACTTTAACAGGGACCTATGGCTACACCTTC
TRBJ2-2	-	-	TRBV28	CASKGGGELFF	TGTGCCAGCAAGGGTGGCGGGGAGCTGTTTTTT
TRBJ1-5	-	TRBD1	TRBV28	CASGGTGGVYSNQPQHF	TGTGCCAGCGGGGGGACAGGGGGCGTTTATAGCAATCAGCCCCAGCATTTT
TRBJ1-1	-	TRBD1	TRBV9	CASSSWTGKNTEAFF	TGTGCCAGCAGCTCATGGACAGGGAAGAACACTGAAGCTTTCTTT
TRBJ1-3	-	-	TRBV6-5	CASSRGSGNTIYF	TGTGCCAGCAGTAGGGGATCTGGAAACACCATATATTTT
TRBJ1-2	-	TRBD1	TRBV28	CASSFGSGGDYGYTF	TGTGCCAGCAGTTTTGGGTCAGGGGGGGACTATGGCTACACCTTC
TRBJ1-1	-	TRBD1	TRBV28	CASSTRQGQVNTEAFF	TGTGCCAGCAGTACCAGGCAGGGACAGGTGAACACTGAAGCTTTCTTT
TRBJ2-3	once	-	TRBV19	CASSGDRYDTDTQYF	TGTGCCAGTAGTGGGGACCGATACGACACAGATACGCAGTATTTT
TRBJ1-1	-	TRBD1	TRBV7-2	CASSLGQGNTEAFF	TGTGCCAGCAGCTTAGGACAGGGAAACACTGAAGCTTTCTTT
TRBJ1-2	-	TRBD1	TRBV2	CASSPETGASYGYTF	TGTGCCAGCAGTCCAGAGACAGGGGCGAGCTATGGCTACACCTTC
TRBJ2-6	-	-	TRBV28	CASSAGSGANVLTF	TGTGCCAGCAGTGCAGGCTCTGGGGCCAACGTCCTGACTTTC
TRBJ1-2	-	-	TRBV6-1	CASSEDGSYGYTF	TGTGCCAGCAGTGAAGACGGCTCCTATGGCTACACCTTC
TRBJ1-5	-	-	TRBV2	CACSVGARGANQPQHF	TGTGCCTGCAGTGTAGGGGCCCGGGGGGCAAATCAGCCCCAGCATTTT
TRBJ2-7	-	TRBD2	TRBV20-1	CSASHLGFSRLAGAAIYEQYF	TGCAGTGCTAGTCACCTGGGCTTCAGCAGGCTAGCGGGAGCGGCAATCTACGAGCAGTACTTC
TRBJ2-1	once	-	TRBV9	CASSVLSDFYNEQFF	TGTGCCAGCAGCGTACTCTCGGACTTCTACAATGAGCAGTTCTTC
TRBJ1-2	once	-	TRBV19	CASKRDSGENYGYTF	TGTGCCAGCAAGCGGGATTCCGGGGAAAACTATGGCTACACCTTC
TRBJ1-1	-	TRBD1	TRBV28	CASSSPGGRNTEAFF	TGTGCCAGCAGTTCCCCAGGGGGCCGGAACACTGAAGCTTTCTTT
TRBJ2-7	-	TRBD2	TRBV2	CASSPRLALSYEQYF	TGTGCCAGCAGTCCCCGACTAGCGCTCTCCTACGAGCAGTACTTC
TRBJ1-5	-	TRBD1	TRBV2	CASSEEGRQGKKPQHF	TGTGCCAGCAGTGAAGAAGGAAGACAGGGGAAGAAGCCCCAGCATTTT
TRBJ2-4	-	TRBD2	TRBV27	CASSLSPGLAGEAKNIQYF	TGTGCCAGCAGTTTATCCCCGGGACTAGCGGGAGAAGCCAAAAACATTCAGTACTTC
TRBJ1-1	-	-	TRBV4-3	CASSHGNTEAFF	TGCGCCAGCAGCCATGGGAACACTGAAGCTTTCTTT
TRBJ2-7	-	TRBD1	TRBV19	CASSTTTGGFEQYF	TGTGCCAGTAGTACTACGACAGGGGGCTTTGAGCAGTACTTC